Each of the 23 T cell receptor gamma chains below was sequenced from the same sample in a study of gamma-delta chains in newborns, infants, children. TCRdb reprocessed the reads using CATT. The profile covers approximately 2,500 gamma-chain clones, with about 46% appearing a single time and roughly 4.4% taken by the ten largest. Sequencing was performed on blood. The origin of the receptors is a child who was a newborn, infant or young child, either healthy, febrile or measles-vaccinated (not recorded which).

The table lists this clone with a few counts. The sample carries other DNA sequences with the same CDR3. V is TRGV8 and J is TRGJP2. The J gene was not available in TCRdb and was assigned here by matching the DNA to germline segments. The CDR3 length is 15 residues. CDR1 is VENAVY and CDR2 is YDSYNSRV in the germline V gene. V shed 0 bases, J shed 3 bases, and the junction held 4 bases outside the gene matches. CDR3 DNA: TGTGCCACCTGGGATAGGCGAGGTAGTGATTGGATCAAGACGTTT. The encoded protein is CATWDRRGSDWIKTF.

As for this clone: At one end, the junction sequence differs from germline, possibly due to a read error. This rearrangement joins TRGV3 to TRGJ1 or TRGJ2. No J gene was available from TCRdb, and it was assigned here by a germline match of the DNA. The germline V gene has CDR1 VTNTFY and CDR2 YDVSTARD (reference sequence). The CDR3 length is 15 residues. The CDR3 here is CATRDQIPNYYKKLF. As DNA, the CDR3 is TGTGCCACCCGGGACCAAATCCCGAATTATTATAAGAAACTCTTT.

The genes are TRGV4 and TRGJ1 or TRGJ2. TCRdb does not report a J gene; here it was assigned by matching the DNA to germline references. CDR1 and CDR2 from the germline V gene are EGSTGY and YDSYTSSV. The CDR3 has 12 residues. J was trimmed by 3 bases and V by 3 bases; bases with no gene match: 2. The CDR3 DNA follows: TGTGCCACCTGGGATAGTTATTATAAGAAACTCTTT. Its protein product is CATWDSYYKKLF.

The CDR3 DNA follows: TGTGCCACCTGGGACAGGCCCGGGAGTGATTGGATCAAGACGTTT. It is translated as CATWDRPGSDWIKTF. The chain joins TRGV5 to TRGJP2. TCRdb leaves out the J gene; it was filled in here by matching the DNA to germline. The germline gives CDR1 VINAFY, CDR2 YDVSNSKD. The CDR3 covers 15 residues. V trimming: 0 bases; J trimming: 5 bases; junction bases outside the gene matches: 6.

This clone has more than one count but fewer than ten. The CDR3 is CATDRYKKLF. CDR3 DNA sequence: TGTGCCACCGACCGATATAAGAAACTCTTT. V is TRGV4 and J is TRGJ1 or TRGJ2. CDR1 is EGSTGY and CDR2 is YDSYTSSV in the germline V gene. Trimming took 9 bases from V and 7 from J; bases not matched to a gene: 6. The CDR3 is 10 amino acids.

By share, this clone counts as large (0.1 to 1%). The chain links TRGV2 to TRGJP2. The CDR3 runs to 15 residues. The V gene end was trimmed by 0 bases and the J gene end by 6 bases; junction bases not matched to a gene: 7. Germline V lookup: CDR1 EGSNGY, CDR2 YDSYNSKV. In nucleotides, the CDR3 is TGTGCCACCTGGGACGGGCCCACGGGTGATTGGATCAAGACGTTT. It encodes CATWDGPTGDWIKTF.

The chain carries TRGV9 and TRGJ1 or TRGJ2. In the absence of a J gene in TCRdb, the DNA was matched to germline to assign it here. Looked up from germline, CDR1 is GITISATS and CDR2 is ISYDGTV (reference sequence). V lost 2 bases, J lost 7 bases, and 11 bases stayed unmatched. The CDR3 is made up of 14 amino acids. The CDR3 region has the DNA TGTGCCTTGTGGGAGGCACGGGGAGAGTATAAGAAACTCTTT. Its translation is CALWEARGEYKKLF.

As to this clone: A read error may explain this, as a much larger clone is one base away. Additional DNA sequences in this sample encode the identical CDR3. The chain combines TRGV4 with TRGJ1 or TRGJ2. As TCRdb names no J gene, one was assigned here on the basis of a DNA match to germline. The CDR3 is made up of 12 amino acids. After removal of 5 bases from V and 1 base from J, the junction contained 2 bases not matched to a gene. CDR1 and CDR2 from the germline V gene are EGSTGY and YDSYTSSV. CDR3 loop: CATWVNYYKKLF. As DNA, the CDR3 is TGTGCCACCTGGGTTAATTATTATAAGAAACTCTTT.

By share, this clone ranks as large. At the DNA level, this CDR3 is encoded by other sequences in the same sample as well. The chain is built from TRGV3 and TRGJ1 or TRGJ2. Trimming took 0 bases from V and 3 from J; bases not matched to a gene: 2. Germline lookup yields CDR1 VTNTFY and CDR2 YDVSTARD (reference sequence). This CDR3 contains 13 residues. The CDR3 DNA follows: TGTGCCACCTGGGACAGGCGTTATTATAAGAAACTCTTT. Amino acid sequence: CATWDRRYYKKLF.

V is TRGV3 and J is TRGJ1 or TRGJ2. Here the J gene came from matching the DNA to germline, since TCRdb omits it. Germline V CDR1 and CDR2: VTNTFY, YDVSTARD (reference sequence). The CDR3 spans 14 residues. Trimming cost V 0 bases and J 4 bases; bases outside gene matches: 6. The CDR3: CATWDRLDYYKKLF. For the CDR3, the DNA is TGTGCCACCTGGGACAGGCTAGACTATTATAAGAAACTCTTT.

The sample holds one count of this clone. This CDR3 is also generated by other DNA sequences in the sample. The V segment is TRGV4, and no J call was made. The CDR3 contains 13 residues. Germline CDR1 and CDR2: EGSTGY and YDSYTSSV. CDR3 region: CATWDGKDYKKLF. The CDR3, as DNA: TGTGCCACCTGGGATGGTAAGGATTATAAGAAGCTCTTT.

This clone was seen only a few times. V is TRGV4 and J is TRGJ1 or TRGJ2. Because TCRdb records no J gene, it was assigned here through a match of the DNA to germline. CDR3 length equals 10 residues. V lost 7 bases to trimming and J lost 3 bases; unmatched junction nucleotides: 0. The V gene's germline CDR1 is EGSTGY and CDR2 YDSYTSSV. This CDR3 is CATCYYKKLF. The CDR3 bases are TGTGCCACCTGTTATTATAAGAAACTCTTT.

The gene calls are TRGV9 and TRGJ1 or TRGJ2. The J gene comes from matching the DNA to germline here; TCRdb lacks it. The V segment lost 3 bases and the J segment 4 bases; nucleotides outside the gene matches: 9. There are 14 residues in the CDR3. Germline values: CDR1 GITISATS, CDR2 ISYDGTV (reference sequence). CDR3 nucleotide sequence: TGTGCCTTGTGGGAGCCATCATTCTATTATAAGAAACTCTTT. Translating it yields CALWEPSFYYKKLF.

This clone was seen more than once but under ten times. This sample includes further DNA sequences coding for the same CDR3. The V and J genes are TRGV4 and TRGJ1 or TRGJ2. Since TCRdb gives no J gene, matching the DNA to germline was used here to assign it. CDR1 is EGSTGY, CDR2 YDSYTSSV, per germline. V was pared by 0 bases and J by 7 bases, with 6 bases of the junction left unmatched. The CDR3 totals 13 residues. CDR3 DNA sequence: TGTGCCACCTGGGATGGGCTGGGGTATAAGAAACTCTTT. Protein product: CATWDGLGYKKLF.

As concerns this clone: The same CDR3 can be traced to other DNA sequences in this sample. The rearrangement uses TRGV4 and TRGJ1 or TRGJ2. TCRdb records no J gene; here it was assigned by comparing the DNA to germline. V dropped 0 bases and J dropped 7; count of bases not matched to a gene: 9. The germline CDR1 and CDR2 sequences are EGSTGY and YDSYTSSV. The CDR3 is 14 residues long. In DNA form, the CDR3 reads TGTGCCACCTGGGATGGGCCAGGGAGGTATAAGAAACTCTTT. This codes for CATWDGPGRYKKLF.

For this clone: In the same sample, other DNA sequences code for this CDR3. CDR3 DNA: TGTGCCACCTGGGATGGAATGTATTATAAGAAACTCTTT. Protein: CATWDGMYYKKLF. The chain carries TRGV2 and TRGJ1 or TRGJ2. TCRdb supplies no J gene; here it was assigned by aligning the nucleotide sequence to germline. Germline CDR1 is EGSNGY and CDR2 is YDSYNSKV. The trim removed 4 bases at V and 4 bases at J, leaving 7 bases unmatched. The CDR3 consists of 13 residues.

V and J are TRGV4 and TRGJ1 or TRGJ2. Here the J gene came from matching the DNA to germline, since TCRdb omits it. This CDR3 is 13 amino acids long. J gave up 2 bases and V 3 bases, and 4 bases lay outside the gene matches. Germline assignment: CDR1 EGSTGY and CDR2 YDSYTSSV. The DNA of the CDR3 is TGTGCCACCTGGGATAGGGATTATTATAAGAAACTCTTT. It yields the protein CATWDRDYYKKLF.

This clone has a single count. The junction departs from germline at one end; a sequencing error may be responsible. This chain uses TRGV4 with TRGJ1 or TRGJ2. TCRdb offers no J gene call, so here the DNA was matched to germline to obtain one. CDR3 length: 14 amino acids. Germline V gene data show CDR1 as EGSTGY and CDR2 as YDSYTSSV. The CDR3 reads CATRDGPIYYKKLF. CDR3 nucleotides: TGTGCCACCCGGGATGGCCCCATTTATTATAAGAAACTCTTT.

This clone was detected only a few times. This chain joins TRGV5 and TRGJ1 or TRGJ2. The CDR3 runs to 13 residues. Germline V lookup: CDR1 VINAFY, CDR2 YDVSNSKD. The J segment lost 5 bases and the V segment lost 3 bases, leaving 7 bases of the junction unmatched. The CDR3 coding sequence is TGTGCCACCTGGGACCGCCCCGATTATAAGAAACTCTTT. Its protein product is CATWDRPDYKKLF.

CDR3 amino acids: CATWELYKKLF. CDR3 DNA: TGTGCCACCTGGGAATTATATAAGAAACTCTTT. The chain employs TRGV4 and TRGJ1 or TRGJ2. Here the J gene was assigned by germline matching of the DNA, as TCRdb has none. The CDR3 is made up of 11 amino acids. After removal of 4 bases from V and 7 bases from J, the junction contained 4 bases not matched to a gene. In germline, CDR1 is EGSTGY, CDR2 YDSYTSSV.

The chain's CDR3 is CATWRWPYKKLF. CDR3 bases: TGTGCCACCTGGAGATGGCCTTATAAGAAACTCTTT. The rearrangement joins TRGV3 to TRGJ1 or TRGJ2. TCRdb carries no J gene annotation; the J gene was assigned here by matching the DNA with germline. Germline CDR1 is VTNTFY and CDR2 is YDVSTARD (reference sequence). V gave up 6 bases and J gave up 6 bases; unmatched junction bases: 8. This CDR3 is built from 12 residues.

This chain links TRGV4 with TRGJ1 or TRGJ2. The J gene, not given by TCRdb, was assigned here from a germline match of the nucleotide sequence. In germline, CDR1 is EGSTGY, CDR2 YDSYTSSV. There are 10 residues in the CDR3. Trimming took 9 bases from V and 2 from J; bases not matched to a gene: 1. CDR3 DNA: TGTGCCACCGATTATTATAAGAAACTCTTT. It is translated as CATDYYKKLF.

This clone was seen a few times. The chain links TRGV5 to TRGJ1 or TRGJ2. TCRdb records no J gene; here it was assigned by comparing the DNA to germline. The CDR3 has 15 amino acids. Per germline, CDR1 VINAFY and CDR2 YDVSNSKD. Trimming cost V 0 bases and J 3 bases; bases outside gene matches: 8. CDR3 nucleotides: TGTGCCACCTGGGACAGGCTTCTGATTTATTATAAGAAACTCTTT. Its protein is CATWDRLLIYYKKLF.